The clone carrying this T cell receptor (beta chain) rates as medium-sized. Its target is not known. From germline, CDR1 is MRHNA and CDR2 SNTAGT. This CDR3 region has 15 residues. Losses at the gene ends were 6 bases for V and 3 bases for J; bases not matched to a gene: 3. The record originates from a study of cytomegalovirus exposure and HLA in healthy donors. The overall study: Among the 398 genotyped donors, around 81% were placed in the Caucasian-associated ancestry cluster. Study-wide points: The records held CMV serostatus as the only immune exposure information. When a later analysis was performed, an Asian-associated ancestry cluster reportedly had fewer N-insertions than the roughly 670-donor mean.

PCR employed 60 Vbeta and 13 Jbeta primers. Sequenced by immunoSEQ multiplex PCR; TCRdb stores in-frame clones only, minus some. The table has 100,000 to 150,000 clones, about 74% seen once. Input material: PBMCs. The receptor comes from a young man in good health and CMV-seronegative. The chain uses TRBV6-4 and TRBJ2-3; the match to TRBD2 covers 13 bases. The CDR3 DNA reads TGTGCCAGCAGGGCGACTAGCGGGGGGACAGATACGCAGTATTTT. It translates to CASRATSGGTDTQYF.